The sample holds a few counts of the clone carrying this TCR beta chain. Its antigen is not known. This sample was included in a study of T cell repertoires in cytomegalovirus infection. Overall study context: Use of recently identified HLA-C-restricted and well-studied HLA-B-restricted CMV epitopes was part of the study. It was the public TCR beta signatures that indicated both CMV infection and matching HLA type.

A single record per CDR3 protein comes from TCRdb applying MiXCR to the reads. The sample holds approximately 1,000,000 distinct CDR3 sequences, approximately 31% seen once. Study results and limitations: Based on cumulative public TCR beta family frequency, carriers of CMV plus the relevant HLA were identified.

The receptor's source is a human donor in good health (CMV status not recorded). Some clones in this sample may be carry-over from other donors' samples. The specimen comprised cultured CD8+ T cells from PBMCs, sampled from culture after CMV antigen stimulation.

This CDR3 reads CASSSTDGNQPQHF. The CDR3 DNA sequence: TGTGCCAGCAGCTCCACGGACGGTAATCAGCCCCAGCATTTT. This chain uses TRBV7-9 with TRBJ1-5; the D is unclear. V was shortened by 4 bases and J by 4 bases, with 11 bases between the two germline ends. CDR1 is SEHNR, CDR2 FQNEAQ, per germline (reference sequence). The CDR3 covers 14 residues.